Below, one T cell receptor (beta chain) is given with its context. The sample belongs to a study of shared clonotypes between healthy human individuals. Naive CD8 cells comprised CD45RO-negative, CCR7-positively selected cells, excluding terminally differentiated effector memory CD45RA+ cells. Trimming removed 1 base at V and 3 bases at J, with 10 bases between. Germline CDR1 MNHEY, CDR2 SMNVEV (reference sequence). The CDR3 extends over 14 amino acids. Data came from immunoSEQ multiplex PCR; TCRdb stores just in-frame clones and leaves some out. The table has hundreds of thousands of clones, around 96% seen once; the top ten hold 0.11%.

The TCR originated in a woman aged 25 to 39 in good health. The chain carries TRBV27 and TRBJ2-7; unclear D gene. Sequencing was performed on naive CD8+ T cells sorted from blood. For the CDR3, the DNA is TGTGCCAGCAGTTTATTGGCAGCAAACTACGAGCAGTACTTC. Protein sequence: CASSLLAANYEQYF.